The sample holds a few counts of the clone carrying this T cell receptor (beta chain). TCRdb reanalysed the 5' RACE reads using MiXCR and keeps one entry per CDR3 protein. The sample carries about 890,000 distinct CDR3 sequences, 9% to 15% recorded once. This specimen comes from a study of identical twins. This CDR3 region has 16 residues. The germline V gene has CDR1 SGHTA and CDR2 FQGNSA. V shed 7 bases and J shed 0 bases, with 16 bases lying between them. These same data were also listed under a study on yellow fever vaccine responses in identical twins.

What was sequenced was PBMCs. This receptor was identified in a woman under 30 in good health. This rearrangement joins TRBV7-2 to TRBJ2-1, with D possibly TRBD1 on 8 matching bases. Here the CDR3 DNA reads TGTGCCAGCACCCACAGGGGGGGGAGCTCCTACAATGAGCAGTTCTTC. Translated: CASTHRGGSSYNEQFF.